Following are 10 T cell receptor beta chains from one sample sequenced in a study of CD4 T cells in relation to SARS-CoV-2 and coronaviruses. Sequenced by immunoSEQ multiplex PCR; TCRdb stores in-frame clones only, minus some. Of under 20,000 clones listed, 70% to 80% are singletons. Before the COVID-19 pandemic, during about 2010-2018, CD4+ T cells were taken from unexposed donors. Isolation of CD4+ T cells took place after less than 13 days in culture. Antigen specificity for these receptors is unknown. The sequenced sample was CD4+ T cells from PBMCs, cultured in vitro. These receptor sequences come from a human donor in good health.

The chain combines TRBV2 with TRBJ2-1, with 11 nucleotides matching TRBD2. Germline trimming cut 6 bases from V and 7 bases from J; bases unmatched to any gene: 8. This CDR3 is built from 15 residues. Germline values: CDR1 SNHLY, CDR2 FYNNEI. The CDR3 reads CASSETSGGRNEQFF. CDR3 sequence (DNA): TGTGCCAGCAGCGAAACTAGCGGGGGTCGGAATGAGCAGTTCTTC.

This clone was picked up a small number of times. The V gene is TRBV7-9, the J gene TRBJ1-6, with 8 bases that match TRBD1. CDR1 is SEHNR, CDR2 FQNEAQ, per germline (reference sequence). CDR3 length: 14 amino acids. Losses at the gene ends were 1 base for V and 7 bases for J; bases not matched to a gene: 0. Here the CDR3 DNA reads TGTGCCAGCAGCTTAGGGACAGGGAATTCACCCCTCCACTTT. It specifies CASSLGTGNSPLHF.

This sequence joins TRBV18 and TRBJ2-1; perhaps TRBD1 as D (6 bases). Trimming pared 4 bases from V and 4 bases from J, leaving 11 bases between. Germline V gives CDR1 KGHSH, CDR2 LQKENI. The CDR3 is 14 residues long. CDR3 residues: CASSRRTEYNEQFF. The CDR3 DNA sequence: TGTGCCAGCTCACGGAGGACAGAATACAATGAGCAGTTCTTC.

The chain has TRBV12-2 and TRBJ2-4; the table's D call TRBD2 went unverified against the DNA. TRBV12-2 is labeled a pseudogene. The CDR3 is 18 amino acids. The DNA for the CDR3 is TGTGCAAGTCGCTCCTACCGTTCATTCGGGGTAGCCAAAAACATTCAGTACTTC. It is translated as CASRSYRSFGVAKNIQYF.

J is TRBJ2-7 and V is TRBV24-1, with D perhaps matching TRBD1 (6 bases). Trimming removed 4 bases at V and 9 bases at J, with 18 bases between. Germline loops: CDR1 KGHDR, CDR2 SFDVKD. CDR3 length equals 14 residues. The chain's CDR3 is CATSDHRADGGQYF. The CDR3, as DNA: TGTGCCACCAGTGACCACAGGGCCGATGGGGGGCAGTACTTC.

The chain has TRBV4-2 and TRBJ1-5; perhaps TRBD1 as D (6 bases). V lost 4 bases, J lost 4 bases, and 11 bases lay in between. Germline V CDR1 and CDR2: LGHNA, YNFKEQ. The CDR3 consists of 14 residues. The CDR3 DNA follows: TGTGCCAGCAGCCCTGACAGGATTAATCAGCCCCAGCATTTT. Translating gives CASSPDRINQPQHF.

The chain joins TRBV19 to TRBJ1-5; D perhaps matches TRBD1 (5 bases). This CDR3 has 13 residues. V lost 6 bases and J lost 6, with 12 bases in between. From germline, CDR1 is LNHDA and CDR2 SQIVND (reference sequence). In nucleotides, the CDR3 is TGTGCCAGTAGGCGGACGACAGCTCAGCCCCAGCATTTT. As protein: CASRRTTAQPQHF. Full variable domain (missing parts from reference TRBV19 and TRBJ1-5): DGGITQSPKYLFRKEGQNVTLSCEQNLNHDAMYWYRQDPGQGLRLIYYSQIVNDFQKGDIAEGYSVSREKKESFPLTVTSAQKNPTAFYLCASRRTTAQPQHFGDGTRLSIL.

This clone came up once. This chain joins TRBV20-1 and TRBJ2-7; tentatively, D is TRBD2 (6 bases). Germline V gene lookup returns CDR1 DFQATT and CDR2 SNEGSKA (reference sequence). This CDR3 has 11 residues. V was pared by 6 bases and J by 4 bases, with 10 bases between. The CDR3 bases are TGCAGTGCAAGGGACTTTTACGAGCAGTACTTC. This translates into CSARDFYEQYF.

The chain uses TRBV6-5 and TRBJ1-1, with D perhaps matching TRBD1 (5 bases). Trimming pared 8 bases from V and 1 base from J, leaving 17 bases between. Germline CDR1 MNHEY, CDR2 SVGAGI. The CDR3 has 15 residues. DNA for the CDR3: TGTGCCAGCTCCCTCCCTGGGGCCCGGAACACTGAAGCTTTCTTT. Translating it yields CASSLPGARNTEAFF.

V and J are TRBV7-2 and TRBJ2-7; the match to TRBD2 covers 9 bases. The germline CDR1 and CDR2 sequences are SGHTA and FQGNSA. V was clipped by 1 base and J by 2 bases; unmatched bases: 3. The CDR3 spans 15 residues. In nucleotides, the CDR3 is TGTGCCAGCAGCTTAGTTTCTAGCGGGACCTACGAGCAGTACTTC. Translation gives CASSLVSSGTYEQYF.